The clone carrying this TCR beta chain was counted many times. This sample was included in a study of neurological immune-mediated disorders. The CDR3 is made up of 16 amino acids. Germline values: CDR1 SGHVS, CDR2 FQNEAQ. With 4 bases clipped from V and 2 bases from J, the junction kept 7 bases outside the gene matches. Via MiXCR, TCRdb re-called the 5' RACE reads, giving one row per CDR3 protein. Of tens of thousands of distinct CDR3 sequences listed, around 3.1% are singletons. This clonotype was obtained from a man in his forties or fifties with multiple sclerosis. V and J are TRBV7-8 and TRBJ2-7, with TRBD1 matching over 11 bases. Material for sequencing was PBMCs. The CDR3 here is CASSSLSGQGAYEQYF. CDR3 in DNA: TGTGCCAGCAGCTCGTTGTCGGGACAGGGGGCCTACGAGCAGTACTTC.